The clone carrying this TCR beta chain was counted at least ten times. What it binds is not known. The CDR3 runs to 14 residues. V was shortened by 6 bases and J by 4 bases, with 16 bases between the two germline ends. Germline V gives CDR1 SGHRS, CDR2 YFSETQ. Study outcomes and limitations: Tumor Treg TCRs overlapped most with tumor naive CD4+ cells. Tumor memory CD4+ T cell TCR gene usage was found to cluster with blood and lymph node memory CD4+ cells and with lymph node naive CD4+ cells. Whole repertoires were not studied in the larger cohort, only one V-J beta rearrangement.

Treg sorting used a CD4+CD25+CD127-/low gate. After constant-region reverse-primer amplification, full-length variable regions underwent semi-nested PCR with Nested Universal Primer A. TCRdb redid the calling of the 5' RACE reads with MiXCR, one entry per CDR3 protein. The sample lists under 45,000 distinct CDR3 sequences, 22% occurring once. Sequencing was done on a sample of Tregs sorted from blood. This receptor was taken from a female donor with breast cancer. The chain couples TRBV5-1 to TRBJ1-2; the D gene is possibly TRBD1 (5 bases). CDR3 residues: CASTVSGGVYGYTF. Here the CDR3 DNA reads TGCGCCAGCACCGTGTCGGGAGGGGTCTATGGCTACACCTTC.